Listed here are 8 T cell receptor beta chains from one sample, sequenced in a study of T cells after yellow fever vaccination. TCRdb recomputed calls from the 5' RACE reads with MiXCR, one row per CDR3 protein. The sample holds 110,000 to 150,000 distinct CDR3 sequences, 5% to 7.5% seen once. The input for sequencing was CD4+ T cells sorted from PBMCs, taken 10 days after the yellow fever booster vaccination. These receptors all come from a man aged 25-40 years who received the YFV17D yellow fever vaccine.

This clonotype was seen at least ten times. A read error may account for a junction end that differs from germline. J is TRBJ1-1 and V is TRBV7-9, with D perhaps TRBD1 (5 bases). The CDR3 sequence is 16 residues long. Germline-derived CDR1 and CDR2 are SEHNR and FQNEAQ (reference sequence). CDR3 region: CAGSLSRRDRNTEAFF. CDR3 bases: TGTGCCGGCAGCTTATCGCGTCGGGACCGAAACACTGAAGCTTTCTTT.

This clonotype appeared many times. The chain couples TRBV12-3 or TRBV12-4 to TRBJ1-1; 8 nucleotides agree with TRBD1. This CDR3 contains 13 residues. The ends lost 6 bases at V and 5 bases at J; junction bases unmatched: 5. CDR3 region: CASRVQGVTEAFF. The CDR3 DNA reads TGTGCCAGCAGGGTACAGGGGGTGACTGAAGCTTTCTTT.

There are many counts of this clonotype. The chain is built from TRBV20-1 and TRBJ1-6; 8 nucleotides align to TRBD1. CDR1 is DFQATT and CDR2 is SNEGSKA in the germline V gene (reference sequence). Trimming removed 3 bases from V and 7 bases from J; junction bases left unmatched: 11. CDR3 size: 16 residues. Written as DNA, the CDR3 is TGCAGTGCTAGGGCTCAAGGACAGGGAGGCAATTCACCCCTCCACTTT. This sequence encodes CSARAQGQGGNSPLHF.

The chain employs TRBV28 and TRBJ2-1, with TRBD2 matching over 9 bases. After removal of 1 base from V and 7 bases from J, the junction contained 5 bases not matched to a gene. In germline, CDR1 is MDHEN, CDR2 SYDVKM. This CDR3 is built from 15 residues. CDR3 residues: CASSLSASGTNEQFF. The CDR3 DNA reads TGTGCCAGCAGTTTATCGGCTAGCGGGACGAATGAGCAGTTCTTC.

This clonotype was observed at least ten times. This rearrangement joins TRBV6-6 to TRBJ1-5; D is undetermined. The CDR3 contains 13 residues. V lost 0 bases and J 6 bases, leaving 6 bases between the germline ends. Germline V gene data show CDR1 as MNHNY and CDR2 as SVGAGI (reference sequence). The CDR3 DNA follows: TGTGCCAGCAGTTACTCTCTTGCTCAGCCCCAGCATTTT. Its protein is CASSYSLAQPQHF.

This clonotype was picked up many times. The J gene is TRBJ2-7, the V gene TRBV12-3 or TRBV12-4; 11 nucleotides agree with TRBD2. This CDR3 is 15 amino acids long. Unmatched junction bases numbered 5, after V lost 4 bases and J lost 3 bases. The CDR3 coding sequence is TGTGCCAGCAGTTCTAGCGGGAGGCCTATCTACGAGCAGTACTTC. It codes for CASSSSGRPIYEQYF.

CDR3 coding DNA: TGTGCCAGCGGCCCCGGGCCACGCTGCGCAGTTTTTCGTACCGGGGAGCTGTTTTTT. Its translation is CASGPGPRCAVFRTGELFF. The chain recombines TRBV28 with TRBJ2-2; D unclear. V was cut by 8 bases and J by 5 bases, with 30 bases left in between. The CDR3 extends over 19 amino acids. Germline V gene data show CDR1 as MDHEN and CDR2 as SYDVKM.

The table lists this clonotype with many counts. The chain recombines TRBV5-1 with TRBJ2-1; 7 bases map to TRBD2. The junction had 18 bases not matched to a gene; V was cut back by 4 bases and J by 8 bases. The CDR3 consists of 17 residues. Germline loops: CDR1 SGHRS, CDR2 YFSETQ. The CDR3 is CASSVLEVGGLLDEQFF. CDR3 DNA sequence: TGCGCCAGCAGCGTTCTGGAGGTGGGAGGGCTTCTCGATGAGCAGTTCTTC.